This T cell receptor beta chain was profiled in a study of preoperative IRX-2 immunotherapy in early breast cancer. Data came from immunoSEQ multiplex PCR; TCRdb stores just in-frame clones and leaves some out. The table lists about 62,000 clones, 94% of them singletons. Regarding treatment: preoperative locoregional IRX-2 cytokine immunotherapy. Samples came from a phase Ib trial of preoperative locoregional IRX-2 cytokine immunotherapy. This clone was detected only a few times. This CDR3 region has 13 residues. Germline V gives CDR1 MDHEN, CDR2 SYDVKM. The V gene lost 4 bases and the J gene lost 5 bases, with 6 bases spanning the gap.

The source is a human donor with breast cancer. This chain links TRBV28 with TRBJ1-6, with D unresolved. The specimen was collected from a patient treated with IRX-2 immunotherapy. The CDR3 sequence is CASSSVNNSPLHF. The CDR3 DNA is TGTGCCAGCAGTTCAGTTAATAATTCACCCCTCCACTTT.